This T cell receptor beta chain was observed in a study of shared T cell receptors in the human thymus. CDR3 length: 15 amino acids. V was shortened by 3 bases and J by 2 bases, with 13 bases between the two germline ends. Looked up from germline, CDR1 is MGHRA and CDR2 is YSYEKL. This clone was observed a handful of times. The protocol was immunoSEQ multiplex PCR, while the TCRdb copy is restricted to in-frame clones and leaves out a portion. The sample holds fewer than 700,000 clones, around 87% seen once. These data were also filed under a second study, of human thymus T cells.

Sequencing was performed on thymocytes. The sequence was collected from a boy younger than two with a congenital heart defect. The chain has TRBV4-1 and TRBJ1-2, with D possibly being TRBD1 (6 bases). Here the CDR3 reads CASSQKGQMNYGYTF. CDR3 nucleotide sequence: TGCGCCAGCAGCCAGAAAGGACAGATGAACTATGGCTACACCTTC.